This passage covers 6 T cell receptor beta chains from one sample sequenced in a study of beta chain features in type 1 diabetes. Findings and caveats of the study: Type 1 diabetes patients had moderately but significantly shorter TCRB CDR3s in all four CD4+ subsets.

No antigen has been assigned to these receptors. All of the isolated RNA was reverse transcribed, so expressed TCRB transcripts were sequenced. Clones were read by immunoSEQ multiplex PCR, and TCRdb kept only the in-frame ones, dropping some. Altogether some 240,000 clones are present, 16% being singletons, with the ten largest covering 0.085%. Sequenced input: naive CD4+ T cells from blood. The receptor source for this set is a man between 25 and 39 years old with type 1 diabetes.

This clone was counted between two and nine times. CDR3 in DNA: TGTGCCAGCAGCTTAGTCACAGTTCAAGAGACCCAGTACTTC. It translates to CASSLVTVQETQYF. The chain uses TRBV7-2 and TRBJ2-5; D gene ambiguous. The CDR3 is 14 residues long. Deletions cut 1 base from V and 2 bases from J, with 8 bases between. Germline CDR1 SGHTA, CDR2 FQGNSA.

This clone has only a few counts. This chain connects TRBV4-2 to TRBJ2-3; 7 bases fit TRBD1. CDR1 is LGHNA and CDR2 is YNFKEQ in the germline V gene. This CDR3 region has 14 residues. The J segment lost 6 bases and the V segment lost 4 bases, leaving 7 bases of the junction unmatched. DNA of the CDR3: TGTGCCAGCAGCCCCGGACAGGCTGGCGATACGCAGTATTTT. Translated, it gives CASSPGQAGDTQYF.

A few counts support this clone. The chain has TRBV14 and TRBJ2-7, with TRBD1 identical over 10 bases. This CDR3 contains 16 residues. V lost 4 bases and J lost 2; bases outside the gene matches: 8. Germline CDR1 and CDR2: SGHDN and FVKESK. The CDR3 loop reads CASSLNPGQGPYEQYF. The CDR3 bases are TGTGCCAGCAGCCTTAACCCGGGACAGGGGCCCTACGAGCAGTACTTC.

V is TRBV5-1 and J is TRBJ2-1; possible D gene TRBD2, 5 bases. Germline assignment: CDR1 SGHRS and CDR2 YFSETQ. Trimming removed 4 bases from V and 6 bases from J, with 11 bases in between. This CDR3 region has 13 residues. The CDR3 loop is CASSTRDFNEQFF. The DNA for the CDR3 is TGCGCCAGCAGCACCCGGGATTTCAATGAGCAGTTCTTC. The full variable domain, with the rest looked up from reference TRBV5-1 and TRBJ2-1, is KAGVTQTPRYLIKTRGQQVTLSCSPISGHRSVSWYQQTPGQGLQFLFEYFSETQRNKGNFPGRFSGRQFSNSRSEMNVSTLELGDSALYLCASSTRDFNEQFFGPGTRLTVL.

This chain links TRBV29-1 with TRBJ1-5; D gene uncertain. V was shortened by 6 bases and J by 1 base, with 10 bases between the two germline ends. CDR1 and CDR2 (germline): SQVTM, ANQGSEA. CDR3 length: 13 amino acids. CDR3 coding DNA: TGCAGCGTGGCTGAACAAAGCAATCAGCCCCAGCATTTT. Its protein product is CSVAEQSNQPQHF.

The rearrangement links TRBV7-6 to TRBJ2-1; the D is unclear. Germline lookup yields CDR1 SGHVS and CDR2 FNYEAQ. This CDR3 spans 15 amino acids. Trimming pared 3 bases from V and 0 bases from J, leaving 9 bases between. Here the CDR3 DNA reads TGTGCCAGCAGCTTTATAGTCGCCTCCTACAATGAGCAGTTCTTC. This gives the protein CASSFIVASYNEQFF.